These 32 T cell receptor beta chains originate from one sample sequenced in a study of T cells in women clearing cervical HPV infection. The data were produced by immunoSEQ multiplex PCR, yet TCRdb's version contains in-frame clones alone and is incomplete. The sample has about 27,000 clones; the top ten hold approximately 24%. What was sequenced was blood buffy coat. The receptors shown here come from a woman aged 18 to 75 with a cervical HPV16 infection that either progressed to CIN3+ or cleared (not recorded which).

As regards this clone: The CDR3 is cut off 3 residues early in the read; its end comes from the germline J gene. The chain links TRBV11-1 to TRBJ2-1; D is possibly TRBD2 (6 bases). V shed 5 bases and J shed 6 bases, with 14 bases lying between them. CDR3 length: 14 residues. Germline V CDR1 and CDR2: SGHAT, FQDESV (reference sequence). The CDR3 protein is CASSLRLEGNEQFF. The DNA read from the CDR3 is TGTGCCAGCAGCCTTCGACTAGAGGGCAATGAG.

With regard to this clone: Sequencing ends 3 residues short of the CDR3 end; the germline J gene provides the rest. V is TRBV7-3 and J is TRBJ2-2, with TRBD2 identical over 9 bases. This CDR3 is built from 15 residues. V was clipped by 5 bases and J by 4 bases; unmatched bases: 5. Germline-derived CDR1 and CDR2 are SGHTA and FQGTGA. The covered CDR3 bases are TGTGCCAGCAGCACAGCGGGAGGACTCACCGGGGAG. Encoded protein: CASSTAGGLTGE. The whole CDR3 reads CASSTAGGLTGELFF.

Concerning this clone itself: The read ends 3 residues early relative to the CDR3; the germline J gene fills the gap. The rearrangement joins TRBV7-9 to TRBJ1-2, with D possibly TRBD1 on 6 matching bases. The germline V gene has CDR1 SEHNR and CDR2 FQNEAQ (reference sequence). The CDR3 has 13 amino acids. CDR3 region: CASSLDRDRGYTF. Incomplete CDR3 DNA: TGTGCCAGCAGCTTAGACAGGGATAGAGGC. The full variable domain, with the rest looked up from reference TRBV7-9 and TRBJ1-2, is DTGVSQNPRHKITKRGQNVTFRCDPISEHNRLYWYRQTLGQGPEFLTYFQNEAQLEKSRLLSDRFSAERPKGSFSTLEIQRTEQGDSAMYLCASSLDRDRGYTFGSGTRLTVV.

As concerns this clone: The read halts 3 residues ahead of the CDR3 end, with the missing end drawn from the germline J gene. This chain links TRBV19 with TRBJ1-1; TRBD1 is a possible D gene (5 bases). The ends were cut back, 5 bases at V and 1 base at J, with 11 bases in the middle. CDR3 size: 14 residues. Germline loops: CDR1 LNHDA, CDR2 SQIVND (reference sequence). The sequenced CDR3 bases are TGTGCCAGTAGTTTAGGGGCGACGAACACTGAA. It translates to CASSLGATNTE. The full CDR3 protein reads CASSLGATNTEAFF.

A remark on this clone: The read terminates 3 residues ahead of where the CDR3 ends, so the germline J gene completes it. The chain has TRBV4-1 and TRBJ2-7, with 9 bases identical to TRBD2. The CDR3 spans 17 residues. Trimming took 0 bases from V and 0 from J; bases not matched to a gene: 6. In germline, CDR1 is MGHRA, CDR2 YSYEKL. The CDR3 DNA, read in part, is TGCGCCAGCAGCCAAGATCCAAGCGGGGGGTACTCCTACGAG. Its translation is CASSQDPSGGYSYE. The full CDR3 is CASSQDPSGGYSYEQYF.

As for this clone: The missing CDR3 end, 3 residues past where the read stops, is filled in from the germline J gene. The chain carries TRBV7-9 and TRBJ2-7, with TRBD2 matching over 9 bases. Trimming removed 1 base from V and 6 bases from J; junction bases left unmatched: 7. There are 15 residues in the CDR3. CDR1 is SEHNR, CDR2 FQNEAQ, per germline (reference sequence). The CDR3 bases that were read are TGTGCCAGCAGCTTAGAAGTAGCGGGAGCTGGCGAG. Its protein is CASSLEVAGAGE. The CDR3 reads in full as CASSLEVAGAGEQYF.

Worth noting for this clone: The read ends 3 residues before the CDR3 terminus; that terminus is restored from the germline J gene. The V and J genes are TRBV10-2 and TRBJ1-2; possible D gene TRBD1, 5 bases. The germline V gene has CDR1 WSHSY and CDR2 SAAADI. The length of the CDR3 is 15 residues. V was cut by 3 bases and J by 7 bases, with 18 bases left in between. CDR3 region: CASSEAGRGGGGYTF. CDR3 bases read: TGCGCCAGCAGTGAAGCGGGAAGGGGCGGTGGTGGC.

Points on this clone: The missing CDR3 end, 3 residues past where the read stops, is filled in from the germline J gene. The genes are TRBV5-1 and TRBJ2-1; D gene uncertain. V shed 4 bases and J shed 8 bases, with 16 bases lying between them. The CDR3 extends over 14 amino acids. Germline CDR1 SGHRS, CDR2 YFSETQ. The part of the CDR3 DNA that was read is TGCGCCAGCAGCCCGCTCGGTGAGTTCTATGAG. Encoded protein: CASSPLGEFYE. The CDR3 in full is CASSPLGEFYEQFF.

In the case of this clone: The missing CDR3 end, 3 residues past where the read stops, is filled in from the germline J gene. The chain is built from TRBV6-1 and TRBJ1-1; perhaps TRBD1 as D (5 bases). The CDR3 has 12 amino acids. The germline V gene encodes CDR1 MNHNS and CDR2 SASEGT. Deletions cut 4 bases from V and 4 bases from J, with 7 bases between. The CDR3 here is CASSVGGTEAFF. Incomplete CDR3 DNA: TGTGCCAGCAGTGTGGGGGGCACTGAA.

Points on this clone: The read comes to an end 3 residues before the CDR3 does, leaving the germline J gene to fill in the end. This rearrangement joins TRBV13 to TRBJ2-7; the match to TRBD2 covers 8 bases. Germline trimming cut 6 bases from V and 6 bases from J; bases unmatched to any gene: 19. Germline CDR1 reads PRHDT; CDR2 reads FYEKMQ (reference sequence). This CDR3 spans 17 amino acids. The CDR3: CASSSNPNSGTPGEQYF. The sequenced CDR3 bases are TGTGCCAGCAGTTCAAACCCCAATAGCGGGACCCCCGGCGAG.

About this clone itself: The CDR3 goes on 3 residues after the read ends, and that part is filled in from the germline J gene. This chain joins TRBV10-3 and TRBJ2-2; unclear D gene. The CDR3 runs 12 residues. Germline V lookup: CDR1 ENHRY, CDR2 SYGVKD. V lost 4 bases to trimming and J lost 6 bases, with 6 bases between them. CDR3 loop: CAISGQAGELFF. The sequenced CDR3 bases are TGTGCCATCAGTGGCCAGGCCGGGGAG.

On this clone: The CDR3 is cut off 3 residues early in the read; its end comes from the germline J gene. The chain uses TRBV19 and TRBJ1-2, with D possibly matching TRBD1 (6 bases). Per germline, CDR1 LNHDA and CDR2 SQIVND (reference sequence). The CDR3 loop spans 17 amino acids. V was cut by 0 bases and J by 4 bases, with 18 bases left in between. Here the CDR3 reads CASSIDRGAGTSYGYTF. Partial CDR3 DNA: TGTGCCAGTAGTATAGATCGGGGGGCAGGGACCTCCTATGGC.

The DNA read from the CDR3 is TGTGCCAGCTCGCCGGGACTAGTCCAAGAGACG. Encoded protein: CASSPGLVQET. The complete CDR3 reads CASSPGLVQETQYF. The V and J genes are TRBV18 and TRBJ2-3; 8 bases line up with TRBD2. The read is 3 residues too short to cover the CDR3 end, so that end is filled in from the germline J gene. This CDR3 is built from 14 residues. The germline V gene has CDR1 KGHSH and CDR2 LQKENI.

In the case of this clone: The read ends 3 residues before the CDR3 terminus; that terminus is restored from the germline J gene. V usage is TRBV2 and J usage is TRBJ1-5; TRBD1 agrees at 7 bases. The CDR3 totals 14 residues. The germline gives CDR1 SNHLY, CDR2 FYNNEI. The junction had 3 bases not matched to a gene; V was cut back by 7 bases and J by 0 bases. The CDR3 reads CASTQGVSNQPQHF. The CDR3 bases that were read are TGTGCCAGCACCCAGGGGGTTAGCAATCAGCCC.

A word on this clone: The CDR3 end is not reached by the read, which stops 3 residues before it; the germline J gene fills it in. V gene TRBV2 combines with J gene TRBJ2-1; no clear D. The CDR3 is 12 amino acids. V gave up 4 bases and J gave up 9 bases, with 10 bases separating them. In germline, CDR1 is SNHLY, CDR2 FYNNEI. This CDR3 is CASSGTGGEQFF. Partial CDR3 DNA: TGTGCCAGCAGTGGAACCGGCGGTGAG.

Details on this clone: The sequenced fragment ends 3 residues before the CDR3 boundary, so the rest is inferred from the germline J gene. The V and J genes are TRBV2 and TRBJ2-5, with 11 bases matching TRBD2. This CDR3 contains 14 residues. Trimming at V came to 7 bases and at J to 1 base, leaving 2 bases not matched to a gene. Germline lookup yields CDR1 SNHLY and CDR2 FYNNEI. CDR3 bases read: TGTGCCAGCACTCTAGCGGGAGGCCAAGAGACC. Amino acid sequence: CASTLAGGQET. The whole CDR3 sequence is CASTLAGGQETQYF.

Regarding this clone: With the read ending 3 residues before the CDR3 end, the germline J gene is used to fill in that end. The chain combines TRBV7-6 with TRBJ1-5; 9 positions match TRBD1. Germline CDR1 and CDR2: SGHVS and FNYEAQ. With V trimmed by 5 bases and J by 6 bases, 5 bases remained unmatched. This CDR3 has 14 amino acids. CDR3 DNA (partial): TGTGCCAGCAGCCAAGGACAGGGGAGTCAGCCC. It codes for CASSQGQGSQP. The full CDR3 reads CASSQGQGSQPQHF.

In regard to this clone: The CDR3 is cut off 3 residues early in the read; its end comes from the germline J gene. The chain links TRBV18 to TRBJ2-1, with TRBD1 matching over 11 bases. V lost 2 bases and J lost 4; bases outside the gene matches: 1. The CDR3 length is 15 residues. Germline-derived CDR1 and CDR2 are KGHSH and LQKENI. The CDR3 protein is CASSPGTGGYNEQFF. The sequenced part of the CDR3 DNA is TGTGCCAGCTCACCAGGGACAGGGGGTTACAATGAG.

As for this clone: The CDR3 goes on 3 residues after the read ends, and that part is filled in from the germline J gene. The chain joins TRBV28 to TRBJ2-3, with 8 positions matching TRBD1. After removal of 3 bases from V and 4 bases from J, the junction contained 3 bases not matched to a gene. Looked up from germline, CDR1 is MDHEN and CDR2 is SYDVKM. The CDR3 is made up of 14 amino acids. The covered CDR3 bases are TGTGCCAGCAGTTTGGAGACAGGGGCAGATACG. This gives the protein CASSLETGADT. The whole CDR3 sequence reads CASSLETGADTQYF.

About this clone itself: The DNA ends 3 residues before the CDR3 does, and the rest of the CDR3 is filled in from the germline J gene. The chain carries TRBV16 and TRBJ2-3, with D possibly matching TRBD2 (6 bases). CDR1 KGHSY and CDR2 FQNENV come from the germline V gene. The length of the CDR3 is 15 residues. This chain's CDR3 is CASSQLGGAQETQYF. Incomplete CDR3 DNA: TGTGCCAGCAGCCAATTGGGGGGAGCGCAAGAGACG.

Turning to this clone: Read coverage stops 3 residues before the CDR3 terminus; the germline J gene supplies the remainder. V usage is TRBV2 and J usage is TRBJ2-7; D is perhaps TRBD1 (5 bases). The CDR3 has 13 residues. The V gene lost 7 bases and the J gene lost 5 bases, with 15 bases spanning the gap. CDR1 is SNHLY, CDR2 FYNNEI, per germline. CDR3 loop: CASNVKGPHEQYF. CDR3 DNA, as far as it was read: TGTGCCAGCAACGTCAAGGGGCCCCACGAG.

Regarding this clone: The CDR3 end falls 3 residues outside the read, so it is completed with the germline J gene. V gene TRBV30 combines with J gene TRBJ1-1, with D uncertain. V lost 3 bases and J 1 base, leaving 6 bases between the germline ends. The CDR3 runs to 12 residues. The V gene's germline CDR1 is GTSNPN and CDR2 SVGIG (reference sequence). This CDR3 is CAWRGSNTEAFF. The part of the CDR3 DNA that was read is TGTGCCTGGAGGGGCTCGAACACTGAA.

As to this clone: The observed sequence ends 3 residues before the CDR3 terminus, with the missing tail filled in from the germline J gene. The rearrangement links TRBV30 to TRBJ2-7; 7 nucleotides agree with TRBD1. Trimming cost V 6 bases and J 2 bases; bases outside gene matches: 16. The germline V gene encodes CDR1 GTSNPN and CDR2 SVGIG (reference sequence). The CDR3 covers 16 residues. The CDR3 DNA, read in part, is TGTGCCTGCTCCGACGTTGACCGGGACAGCACCTACGAG. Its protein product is CACSDVDRDSTYE. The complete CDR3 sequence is CACSDVDRDSTYEQYF.

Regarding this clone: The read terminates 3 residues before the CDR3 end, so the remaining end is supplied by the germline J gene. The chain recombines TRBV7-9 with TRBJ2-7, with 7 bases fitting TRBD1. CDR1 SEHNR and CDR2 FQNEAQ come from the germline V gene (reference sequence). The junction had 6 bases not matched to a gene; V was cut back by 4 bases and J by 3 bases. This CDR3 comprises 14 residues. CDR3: CASSSDRKSYEQYF. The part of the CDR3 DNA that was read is TGTGCCAGCAGCTCGGACAGGAAGAGCTACGAG.

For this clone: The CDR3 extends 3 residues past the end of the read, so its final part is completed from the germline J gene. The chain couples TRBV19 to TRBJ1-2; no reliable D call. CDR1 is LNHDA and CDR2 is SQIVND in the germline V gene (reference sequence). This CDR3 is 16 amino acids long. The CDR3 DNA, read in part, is TGTGCCAGTAGTCCGACTAGCGGGAGCTCCTACAATGAC. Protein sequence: CASSPTSGSSYND. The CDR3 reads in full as CASSPTSGSSYNDYTF.

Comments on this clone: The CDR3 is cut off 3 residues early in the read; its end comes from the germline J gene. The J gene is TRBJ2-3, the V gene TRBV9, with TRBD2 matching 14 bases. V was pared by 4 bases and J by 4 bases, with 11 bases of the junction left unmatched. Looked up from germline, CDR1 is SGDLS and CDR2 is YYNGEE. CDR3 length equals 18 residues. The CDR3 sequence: CASSPRLAGGPPADTQYF. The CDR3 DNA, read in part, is TGTGCCAGCAGCCCCAGACTAGCGGGAGGGCCACCAGCAGATACG.

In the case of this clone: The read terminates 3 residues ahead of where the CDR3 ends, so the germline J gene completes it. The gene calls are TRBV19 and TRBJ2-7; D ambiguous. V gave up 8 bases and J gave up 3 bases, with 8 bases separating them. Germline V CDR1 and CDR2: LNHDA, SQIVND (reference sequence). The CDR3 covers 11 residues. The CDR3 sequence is CASPSFYEQYF. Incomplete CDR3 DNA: TGTGCCAGTCCCTCCTTCTACGAG. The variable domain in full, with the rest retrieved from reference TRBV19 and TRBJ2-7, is DGGITQSPKYLFRKEGQNVTLSCEQNLNHDAMYWYRQDPGQGLRLIYYSQIVNDFQKGDIAEGYSVSREKKESFPLTVTSAQKNPTAFYLCASPSFYEQYFGPGTRLTVT.

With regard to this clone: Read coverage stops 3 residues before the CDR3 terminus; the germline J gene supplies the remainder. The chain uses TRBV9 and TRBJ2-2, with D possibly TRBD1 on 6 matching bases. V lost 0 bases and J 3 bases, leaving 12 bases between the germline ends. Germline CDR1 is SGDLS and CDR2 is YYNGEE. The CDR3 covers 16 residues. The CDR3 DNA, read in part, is TGTGCCAGCAGCGTAGGGACAGCCATGGACACCGGGGAG. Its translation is CASSVGTAMDTGE. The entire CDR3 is CASSVGTAMDTGELFF.

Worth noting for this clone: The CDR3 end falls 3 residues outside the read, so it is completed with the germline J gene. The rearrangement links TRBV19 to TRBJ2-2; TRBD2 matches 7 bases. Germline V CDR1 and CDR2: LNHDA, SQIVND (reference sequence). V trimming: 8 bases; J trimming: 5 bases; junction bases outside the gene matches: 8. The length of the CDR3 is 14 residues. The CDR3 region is CASQRDGWTGELFF. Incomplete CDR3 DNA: TGTGCCAGTCAGCGGGATGGTTGGACCGGGGAG.

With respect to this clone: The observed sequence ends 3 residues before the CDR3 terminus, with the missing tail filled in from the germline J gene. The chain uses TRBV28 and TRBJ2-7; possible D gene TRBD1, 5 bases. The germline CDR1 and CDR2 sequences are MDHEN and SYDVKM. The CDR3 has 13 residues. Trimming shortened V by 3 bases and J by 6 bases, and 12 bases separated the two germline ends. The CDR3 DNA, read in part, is TGTGCCAGCAGTTTGCCTCAGGGTAGCGAG. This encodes CASSLPQGSE. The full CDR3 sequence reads CASSLPQGSEQYF.

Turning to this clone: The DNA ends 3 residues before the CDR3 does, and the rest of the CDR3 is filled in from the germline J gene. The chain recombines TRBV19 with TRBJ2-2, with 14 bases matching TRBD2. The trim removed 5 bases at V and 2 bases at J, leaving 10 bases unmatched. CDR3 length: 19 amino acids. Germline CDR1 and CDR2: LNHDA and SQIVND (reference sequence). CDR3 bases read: TGTGCCAGTAGTTCTCCAGGACTAGCGGGAGGTCCTAACACCGGGGAG. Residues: CASSSPGLAGGPNTGE. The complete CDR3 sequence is CASSSPGLAGGPNTGELFF.

The CDR3 DNA, read in part, is TGTGCCAGCAGCGGGGGCGCAGATTCACCC. Its protein is CASSGGADSP. The whole CDR3 reads CASSGGADSPLHF. The chain joins TRBV5-4 to TRBJ1-6, with a tentative D call TRBD1 (6 bases). The CDR3 goes on 3 residues after the read ends, and that part is filled in from the germline J gene. The V gene's germline CDR1 is SGHNT and CDR2 YYREEE (reference sequence). The V end lost 4 bases, the J end lost 8 bases, and 10 bases lay between the germline ends. The CDR3 totals 13 residues. Complete variable domain (other parts from reference TRBV5-4 and TRBJ1-6): ETGVTQSPTHLIKTRGQQVTLRCSSQSGHNTVSWYQQALGQGPQFIFQYYREEENGRGNFPPRFSGLQFPNYSSELNVNALELDDSALYLCASSGGADSPLHFGNGTRLTVT.